This T cell receptor (beta chain) was sequenced in a study of blood T cell repertoires in COVID-19. Whole-study context: There were acute and convalescent COVID-19 samples, and they came from the United States, Italy and Spain. The cDNA or gDNA used as material had been derived from T cells, B-cell-depleted T cells, or PBMCs.

The CDR3 extends over 11 amino acids. Between the trimmed V and J ends, which lost 5 bases and 8 bases, there was a span of 7 bases. Repertoires were generated with immunoSEQ multiplex PCR, while TCRdb's copy carries only in-frame clones and drops some. The table records 70,000 to 80,000 clones, approximately 85% of them present only once. The rearrangement links TRBV12-3 or TRBV12-4 to TRBJ2-1; D is undetermined. The sequencing input was peripheral blood. This TCR came from a woman of 80 years or more with active or convalescent COVID-19. CDR3 sequence reads: CASSRLDEQFF. CDR3 sequence (DNA): TGTGCCAGCAGTCGTTTAGATGAGCAGTTCTTC.